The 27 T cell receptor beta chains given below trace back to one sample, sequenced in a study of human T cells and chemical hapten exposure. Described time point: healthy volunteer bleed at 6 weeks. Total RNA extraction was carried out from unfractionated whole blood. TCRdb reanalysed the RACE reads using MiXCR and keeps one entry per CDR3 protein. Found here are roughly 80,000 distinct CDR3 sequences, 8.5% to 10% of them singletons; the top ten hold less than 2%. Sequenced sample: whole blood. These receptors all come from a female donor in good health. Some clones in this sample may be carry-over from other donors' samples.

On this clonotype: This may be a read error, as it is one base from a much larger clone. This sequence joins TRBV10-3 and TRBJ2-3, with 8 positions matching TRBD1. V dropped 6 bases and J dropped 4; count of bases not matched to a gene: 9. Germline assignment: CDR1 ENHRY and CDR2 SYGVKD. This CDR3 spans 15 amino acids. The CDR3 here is CAIREAGGAPDTQYF. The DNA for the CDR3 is TGTGCCATCAGAGAGGCAGGGGGCGCCCCAGATACGCAGTATTTT.

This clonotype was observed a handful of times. This CDR3 reads CASSRNWGAQPQHF. The DNA of the CDR3 is TGTGCCAGCTCCCGAAATTGGGGGGCCCAGCCCCAGCATTTT. The chain carries TRBV18 and TRBJ1-5; tentatively, D is TRBD1 (6 bases). CDR1 and CDR2 (germline): KGHSH, LQKENI. V dropped 6 bases and J dropped 7 bases, with 16 bases sitting between them. The CDR3 covers 14 residues.

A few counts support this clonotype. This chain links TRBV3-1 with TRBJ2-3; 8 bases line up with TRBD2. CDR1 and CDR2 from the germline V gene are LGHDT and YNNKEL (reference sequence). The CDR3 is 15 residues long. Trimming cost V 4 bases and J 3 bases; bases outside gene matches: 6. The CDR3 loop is CASSPTSDGTDTQYF. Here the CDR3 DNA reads TGTGCCAGCAGCCCGACTAGCGATGGGACAGATACGCAGTATTTT.

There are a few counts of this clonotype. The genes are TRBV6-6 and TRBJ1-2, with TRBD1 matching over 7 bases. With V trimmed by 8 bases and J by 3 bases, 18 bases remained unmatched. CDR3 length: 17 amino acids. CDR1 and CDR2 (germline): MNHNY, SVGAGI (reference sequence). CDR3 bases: TGTGCCAGCCACAGTGAAGACAGGGTCGGGCAAGACTATGGCTACACCTTC. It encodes CASHSEDRVGQDYGYTF.

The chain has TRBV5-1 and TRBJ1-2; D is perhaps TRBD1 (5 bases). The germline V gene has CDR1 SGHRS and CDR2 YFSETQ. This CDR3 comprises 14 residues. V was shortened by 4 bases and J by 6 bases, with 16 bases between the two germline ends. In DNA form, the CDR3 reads TGCGCCAGCAGCACATCGGGGCAGGACAATGGCTACACCTTC. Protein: CASSTSGQDNGYTF.

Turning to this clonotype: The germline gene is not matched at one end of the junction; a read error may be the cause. The chain's CDR3 is CSVRSRANPWQCF. CDR3 DNA sequence: TGCAGTGTTAGGAGCAGAGCGAATCCTTGGCAGTGCTTC. The genes are TRBV20-1 and TRBJ2-7; D gene unclear. The CDR3 covers 13 residues. Germline values: CDR1 DFQATT, CDR2 SNEGSKA (reference sequence).

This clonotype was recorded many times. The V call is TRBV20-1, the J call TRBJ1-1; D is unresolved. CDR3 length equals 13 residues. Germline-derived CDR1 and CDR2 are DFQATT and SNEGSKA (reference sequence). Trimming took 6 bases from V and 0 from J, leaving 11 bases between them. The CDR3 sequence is CSAPSQMNTEAFF. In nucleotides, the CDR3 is TGCAGTGCGCCGTCCCAAATGAACACTGAAGCTTTCTTT.

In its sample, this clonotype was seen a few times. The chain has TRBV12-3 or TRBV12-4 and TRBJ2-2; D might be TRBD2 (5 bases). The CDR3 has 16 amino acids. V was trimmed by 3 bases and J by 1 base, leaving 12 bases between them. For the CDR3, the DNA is TGTGCCAGCAGTTTGGTACGGGAAATGAACACCGGGGAGCTGTTTTTT. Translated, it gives CASSLVREMNTGELFF.

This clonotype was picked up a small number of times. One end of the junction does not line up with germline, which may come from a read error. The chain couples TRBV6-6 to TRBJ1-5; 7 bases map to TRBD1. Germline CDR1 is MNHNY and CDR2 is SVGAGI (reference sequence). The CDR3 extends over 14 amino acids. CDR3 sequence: CASSDRASNQPQNF. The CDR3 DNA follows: TGTGCCAGCAGTGACAGGGCGAGTAATCAGCCCCAGAATTTT.

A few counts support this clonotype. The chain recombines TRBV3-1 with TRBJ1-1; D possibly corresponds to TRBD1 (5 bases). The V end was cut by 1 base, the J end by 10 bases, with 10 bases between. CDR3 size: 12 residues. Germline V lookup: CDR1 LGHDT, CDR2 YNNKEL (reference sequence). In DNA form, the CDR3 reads TGTGCCAGCAGCCAAGCGCGGGGGACAGCTTTCTTT. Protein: CASSQARGTAFF.

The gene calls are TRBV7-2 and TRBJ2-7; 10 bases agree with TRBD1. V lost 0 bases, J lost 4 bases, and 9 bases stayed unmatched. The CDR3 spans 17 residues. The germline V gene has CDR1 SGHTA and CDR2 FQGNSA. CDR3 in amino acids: CASSLALGQGVRYEQYF. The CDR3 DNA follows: TGTGCCAGCAGCTTAGCCCTCGGACAGGGGGTAAGGTACGAGCAGTACTTC.

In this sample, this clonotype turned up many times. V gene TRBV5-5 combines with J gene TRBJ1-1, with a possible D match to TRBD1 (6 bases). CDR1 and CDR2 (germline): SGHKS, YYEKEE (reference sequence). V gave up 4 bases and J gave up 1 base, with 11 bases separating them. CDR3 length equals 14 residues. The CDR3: CASSLWGQNTEAFF. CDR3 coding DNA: TGTGCCAGCAGCCTCTGGGGACAGAACACTGAAGCTTTCTTT.

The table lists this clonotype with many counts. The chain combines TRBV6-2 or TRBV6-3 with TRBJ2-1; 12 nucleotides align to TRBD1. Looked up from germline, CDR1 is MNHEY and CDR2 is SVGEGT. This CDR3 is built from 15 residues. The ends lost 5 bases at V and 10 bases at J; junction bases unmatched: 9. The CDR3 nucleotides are TGTGCCAGCAGTATGCGGGACAGGGGGCGCAGGGAGCAGTTCTTC. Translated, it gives CASSMRDRGRREQFF.

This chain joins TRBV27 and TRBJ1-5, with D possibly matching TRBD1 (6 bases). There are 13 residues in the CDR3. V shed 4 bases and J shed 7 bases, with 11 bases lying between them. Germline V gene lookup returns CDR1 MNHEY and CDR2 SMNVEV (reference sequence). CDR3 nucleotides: TGTGCCAGCAGTTGGATCCAGGGGCAGCCCCAGCATTTT. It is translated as CASSWIQGQPQHF.

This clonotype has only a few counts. The CDR3, as DNA: TGTGCCAGCAGTTACGCCGGGACAGGGGGCACTGAAGCTTTCTTT. This encodes CASSYAGTGGTEAFF. The chain joins TRBV6-5 to TRBJ1-1; 11 bases align to TRBD1. Germline V gene sequence: CDR1 MNHEY, CDR2 SVGAGI. V lost 2 bases, J lost 4 bases, and 3 bases stayed unmatched. This CDR3 comprises 15 residues.

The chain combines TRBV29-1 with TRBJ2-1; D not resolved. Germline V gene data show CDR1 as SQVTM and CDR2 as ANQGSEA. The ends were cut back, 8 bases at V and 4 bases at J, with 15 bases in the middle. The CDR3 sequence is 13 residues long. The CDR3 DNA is TGCAGCTCTGCATCTCCTACTTACAATGAGCAGTTCTTC. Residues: CSSASPTYNEQFF.

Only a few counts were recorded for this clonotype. CDR3: CASSYVGLAGGGSYEQYF. The CDR3 DNA is TGTGCCAGCAGCTATGTGGGACTAGCGGGGGGGGGTTCCTACGAGCAGTACTTC. The chain joins TRBV13 to TRBJ2-7; TRBD2 matches at 16 bases. V lost 4 bases to trimming and J lost 1 base; unmatched junction nucleotides: 7. Germline-derived CDR1 and CDR2 are PRHDT and FYEKMQ (reference sequence). The CDR3 totals 18 residues.

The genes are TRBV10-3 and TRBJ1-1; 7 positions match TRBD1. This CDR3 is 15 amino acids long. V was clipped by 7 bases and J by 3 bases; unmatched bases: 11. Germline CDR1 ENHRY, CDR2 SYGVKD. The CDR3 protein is CAITPRTGMDTEAFF. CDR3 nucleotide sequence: TGTGCCATCACCCCTCGGACAGGTATGGACACTGAAGCTTTCTTT.

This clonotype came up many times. CDR3 loop: CASSAKGSSGTEAFF. The CDR3 DNA reads TGTGCCAGCAGCGCCAAGGGGTCTTCGGGCACTGAAGCTTTCTTT. The rearrangement links TRBV7-2 to TRBJ1-1; a possible D gene is TRBD1 (5 bases). Trimming took 5 bases from V and 4 from J, leaving 17 bases between them. The CDR3 contains 15 residues. Per germline, CDR1 SGHTA and CDR2 FQGNSA.

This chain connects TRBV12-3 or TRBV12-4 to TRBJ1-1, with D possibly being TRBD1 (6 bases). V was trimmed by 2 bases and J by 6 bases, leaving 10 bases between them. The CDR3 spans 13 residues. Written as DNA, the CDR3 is TGTGCCAGCAGTTTATGGGGGGGCGCTGAAGCTTTCTTT. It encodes CASSLWGGAEAFF.

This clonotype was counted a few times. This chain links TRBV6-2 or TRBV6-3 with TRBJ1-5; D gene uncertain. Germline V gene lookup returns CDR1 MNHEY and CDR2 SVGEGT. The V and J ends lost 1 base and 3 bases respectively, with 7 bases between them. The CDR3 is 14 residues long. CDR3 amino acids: CASSYLGLNQPQHF. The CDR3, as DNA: TGTGCCAGCAGTTACTTGGGCCTCAATCAGCCCCAGCATTTT.

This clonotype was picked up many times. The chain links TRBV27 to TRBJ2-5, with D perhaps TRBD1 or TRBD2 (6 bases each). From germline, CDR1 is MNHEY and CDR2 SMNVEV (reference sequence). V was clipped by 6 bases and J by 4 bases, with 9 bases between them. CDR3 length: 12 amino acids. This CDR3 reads CASRGGGETQYF. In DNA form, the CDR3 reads TGTGCCAGCAGGGGGGGCGGAGAGACCCAGTACTTC.

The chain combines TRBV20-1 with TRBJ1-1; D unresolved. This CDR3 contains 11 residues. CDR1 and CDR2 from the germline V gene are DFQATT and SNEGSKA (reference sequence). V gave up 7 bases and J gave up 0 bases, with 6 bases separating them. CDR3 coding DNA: TGCAGTGAGGCGGTGAACACTGAAGCTTTCTTT. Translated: CSEAVNTEAFF.

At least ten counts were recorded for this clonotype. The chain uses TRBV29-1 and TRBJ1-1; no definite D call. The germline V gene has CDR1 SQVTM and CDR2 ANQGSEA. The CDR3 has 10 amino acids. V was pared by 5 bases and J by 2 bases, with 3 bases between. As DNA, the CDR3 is TGCAGCGTTCATAACACTGAAGCTTTCTTT. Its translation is CSVHNTEAFF.

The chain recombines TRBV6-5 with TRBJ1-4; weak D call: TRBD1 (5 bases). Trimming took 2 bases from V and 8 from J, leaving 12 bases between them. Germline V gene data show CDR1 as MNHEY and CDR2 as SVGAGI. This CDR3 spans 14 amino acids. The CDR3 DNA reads TGTGCCAGCAGTTACGGAGGGGTGGAGGAAAAACTGTTTTTT. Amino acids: CASSYGGVEEKLFF.

The CDR3 region is CSARGEGARYGYTF. CDR3 bases: TGCAGTGCTAGGGGTGAGGGGGCGCGGTATGGCTACACCTTC. This chain links TRBV20-1 with TRBJ1-2; TRBD1 matches at 7 bases. V gave up 3 bases and J gave up 5 bases; unmatched junction bases: 9. This CDR3 is 14 amino acids long. Germline loops: CDR1 DFQATT, CDR2 SNEGSKA (reference sequence).

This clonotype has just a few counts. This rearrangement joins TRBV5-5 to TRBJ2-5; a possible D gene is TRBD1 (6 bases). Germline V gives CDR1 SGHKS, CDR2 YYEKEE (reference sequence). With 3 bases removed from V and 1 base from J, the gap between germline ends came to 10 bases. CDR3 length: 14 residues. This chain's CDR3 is CASSSRGPQETQYF. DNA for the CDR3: TGTGCCAGCAGCTCCAGGGGCCCCCAAGAGACCCAGTACTTC.